A single sample is the source of the 29 T cell receptor beta chains below, sequenced in a study of shared clonotypes between healthy human individuals. Profiled with immunoSEQ multiplex PCR; TCRdb holds only in-frame clones, not every one. The sample yields hundreds of thousands of clones, 77% seen once. The sequencing input was PBMCs. These receptors were obtained from a woman between 35 and 50 years old in good health. Some clones in this sample may be carry-over from other donors' samples.

This CDR3 reads CASSGQGAYGYTF. CDR3 DNA sequence: TGTGCCAGCTCGGGACAGGGGGCCTATGGCTACACCTTC. The chain recombines TRBV25-1 with TRBJ1-2; TRBD1 matches at 12 bases. The CDR3 is made up of 13 amino acids. Germline loops: CDR1 MGHDK, CDR2 SYGVNS. The ends lost 8 bases at V and 4 bases at J; junction bases unmatched: 2.

This clone was counted between two and nine times. CDR3 amino acids: CAWSVGSRGGYEQYF. CDR3 nucleotides: TGTGCCTGGAGTGTTGGGAGCAGGGGGGGCTACGAGCAGTACTTC. J is TRBJ2-7 and V is TRBV30; tentatively, D is TRBD1 or TRBD2 (7 bases each). CDR3 length equals 15 residues. Trimming pared 0 bases from V and 3 bases from J, leaving 15 bases between. Per germline, CDR1 GTSNPN and CDR2 SVGIG (reference sequence).

This chain links TRBV6-5 with TRBJ1-4; D is unclear. The CDR3 has 13 amino acids. CDR1 is MNHEY and CDR2 is SVGAGI in the germline V gene. V was pared by 8 bases and J by 8 bases, with 15 bases between. CDR3 sequence (DNA): TGTGCCAGCGCCGGAGACCGTGGGGAAAAACTGTTTTTT. It translates to CASAGDRGEKLFF.

The chain links TRBV29-1 to TRBJ2-1, with unresolved D. Per the germline V gene, CDR1 is SQVTM and CDR2 is ANQGSEA. This CDR3 comprises 13 residues. Trimming shortened V by 5 bases and J by 0 bases, and 8 bases separated the two germline ends. The chain's CDR3 is CSVRSLSYNEQFF. In nucleotides, the CDR3 is TGCAGCGTTCGGAGCCTCTCCTACAATGAGCAGTTCTTC.

The V call is TRBV5-1, the J call TRBJ1-1, with D uncertain. Trimming cost V 4 bases and J 4 bases, with 14 bases left between them. Germline V CDR1 and CDR2: SGHRS, YFSETQ. This CDR3 spans 14 amino acids. The CDR3 DNA is TGCGCCAGCAGCCCAAGCCCGGGAGGCACTGAAGCTTTCTTT. It encodes CASSPSPGGTEAFF.

The chain employs TRBV6-6 and TRBJ2-1; D is ambiguous. The germline V gene has CDR1 MNHNY and CDR2 SVGAGI (reference sequence). V lost 2 bases, J lost 2 bases, and 1 base lay in between. CDR3 size: 12 residues. CDR3 coding DNA: TGTGCCAGCAGTTACACCTACAATGAGCAGTTCTTC. This translates into CASSYTYNEQFF.

This clone was seen once. The rearrangement links TRBV2 to TRBJ1-3; D not resolved. CDR1 SNHLY and CDR2 FYNNEI come from the germline V gene. Deletions cut 4 bases from V and 4 bases from J, with 5 bases between. This CDR3 is built from 12 residues. CDR3 in amino acids: CASSGSGNTIYF. In nucleotides, the CDR3 is TGTGCCAGCAGTGGTTCCGGAAACACCATATATTTT. Looking up the rest from reference TRBV2 and TRBJ1-3 gives the full variable domain: EPEVTQTPSHQVTQMGQEVILRCVPISNHLYFYWYRQILGQKVEFLVSFYNNEISEKSEIFDDQFSVERPDGSNFTLKIRSTKLEDSAMYFCASSGSGNTIYFGEGSWLTVV.

The chain recombines TRBV6-5 with TRBJ1-5, with D possibly being TRBD1 (5 bases). This CDR3 region has 13 residues. V lost 5 bases, J lost 7 bases, and 12 bases lay in between. The germline CDR1 and CDR2 sequences are MNHEY and SVGAGI. In nucleotides, the CDR3 is TGTGCCAGCAGTGTAGATAGGGGACAGCCCCAGCATTTT. Protein product: CASSVDRGQPQHF.

Concerning this clone: Distinct nucleotide sequences in the sample also encode this CDR3. The CDR3 DNA reads as TGCAGCGTCGCAACTAGCGGGAGCACAGATACGCAGTATTTT. Its translation: CSVATSGSTDTQYF. The chain uses TRBV29-1 and TRBJ2-3; 9 nucleotides agree with TRBD2. The CDR3 has 14 amino acids. V lost 6 bases and J lost 0; bases outside the gene matches: 4. Germline values: CDR1 SQVTM, CDR2 ANQGSEA.

This clone was seen a single time. V and J are TRBV30 and TRBJ2-7; possibly TRBD2 for D (6 bases). CDR1 GTSNPN and CDR2 SVGIG come from the germline V gene (reference sequence). Between the trimmed V and J ends, which lost 8 bases and 2 bases, there was a span of 16 bases. The CDR3 runs to 13 residues. The CDR3 nucleotides read TGTGCCCTCGGCGCGGGCGGGGCCTACGAGCAGTACTTC. Its translation is CALGAGGAYEQYF.

The chain recombines TRBV7-9 with TRBJ2-1; TRBD2 matches 7 bases. V shed 0 bases and J 7 bases; nucleotides not matched to a gene: 6. The CDR3 has 15 residues. CDR1 is SEHNR and CDR2 is FQNEAQ in the germline V gene (reference sequence). Here the CDR3 DNA reads TGTGCCAGCAGCTTAGCCATGGGAGGGCGAAATGAGCAGTTCTTC. Protein: CASSLAMGGRNEQFF.

This clone was counted once. This sequence joins TRBV11-3 and TRBJ2-7, with D perhaps matching TRBD1 or TRBD2 (6 bases each). V was cut by 5 bases and J by 6 bases, with 17 bases left in between. The germline V gene encodes CDR1 SGHNT and CDR2 YENEEA. This CDR3 region has 14 residues. This CDR3 is CASSARRGQGEQYF. CDR3 DNA: TGTGCCAGCAGCGCCCGCCGGGGGCAGGGCGAGCAGTACTTC.

The gene calls are TRBV28 and TRBJ1-2; D might be TRBD1 (6 bases). The CDR3 totals 15 residues. The V gene's germline CDR1 is MDHEN and CDR2 SYDVKM. Trimming took 5 bases from V and 4 from J, leaving 17 bases between them. CDR3 sequence reads: CASSVTGSESYGYTF. Here the CDR3 DNA reads TGTGCCAGCAGTGTTACAGGGAGCGAGTCCTATGGCTACACCTTC.

This clone has just one count. The chain uses TRBV11-2 and TRBJ2-1; 8 bases agree with TRBD1. Looked up from germline, CDR1 is SGHAT and CDR2 is FQNNGV. V lost 1 base to trimming and J lost 4 bases; unmatched junction nucleotides: 6. There are 16 residues in the CDR3. For the CDR3, the DNA is TGTGCCAGCAGCTTAGTTGGGCAGGGGGCTTACAATGAGCAGTTCTTC. Protein: CASSLVGQGAYNEQFF.

The chain carries TRBV6-1 and TRBJ1-4; 7 nucleotides match TRBD1. Per the germline V gene, CDR1 is MNHNS and CDR2 is SASEGT. The CDR3 contains 14 residues. Trimming removed 5 bases from V and 7 bases from J; junction bases left unmatched: 7. In DNA form, the CDR3 reads TGTGCCAGCAGTAGACAGGGAGGAGGTGAAAAACTGTTTTTT. It translates to CASSRQGGGEKLFF.

A remark on this clone: A far larger clone is just one base off, so this is likely a read error. The rearrangement joins TRBV15 to TRBJ2-7, with TRBD2 matching 14 bases. The CDR3 runs to 16 residues. Germline CDR1 and CDR2: LNHNV and YYDKDF (reference sequence). CDR3 sequence (DNA): TGTGCCACCAGCAGGGACCCGGGACTAGCGGGAGCCGAGCAGTGCTTC. Translating it yields CATSRDPGLAGAEQCF.

The chain carries TRBV7-3 and TRBJ2-1; 10 bases match TRBD2. The CDR3 sequence is 15 residues long. Germline V gene sequence: CDR1 SGHTA, CDR2 FQGTGA. Trimming at V came to 2 bases and at J to 9 bases, leaving 7 bases not matched to a gene. The CDR3: CASSLGPSGSSEQFF. CDR3 sequence (DNA): TGTGCCAGCAGCTTAGGGCCTAGCGGGAGTAGTGAGCAGTTCTTC.

This clone came up once. The chain couples TRBV10-3 to TRBJ2-3; 16 nucleotides match TRBD2. CDR3 length: 18 residues. Germline trimming cut 3 bases from V and 5 bases from J; bases unmatched to any gene: 8. Per germline, CDR1 ENHRY and CDR2 SYGVKD. This CDR3 reads CAISDPGTSGRAGDTQYF. As DNA, the CDR3 is TGTGCCATCAGTGACCCAGGGACTAGCGGGAGGGCCGGAGATACGCAGTATTTT.

V is TRBV30 and J is TRBJ2-5; D is undetermined. Trimming cost V 4 bases and J 5 bases, with 17 bases left between them. The CDR3 has 14 residues. The germline V gene encodes CDR1 GTSNPN and CDR2 SVGIG (reference sequence). The CDR3 DNA sequence: TGTGCCTGGACCCCAATCAGCCTTAAGGAGACCCAGTACTTC. It is translated as CAWTPISLKETQYF.

This clone has only one observation. V usage is TRBV7-9 and J usage is TRBJ2-1, with 14 bases lining up with TRBD2. This CDR3 has 16 residues. V lost 5 bases and J lost 5; bases outside the gene matches: 5. Germline assignment: CDR1 SEHNR and CDR2 FQNEAQ (reference sequence). In DNA, the CDR3 is TGTGCCAGCAGCCGAAAGGGACTAGCGGGAGACAATGAGCAGTTCTTC. This codes for CASSRKGLAGDNEQFF.

The chain employs TRBV6-1 and TRBJ1-5, with D possibly matching TRBD1 (6 bases). There are 13 residues in the CDR3. Trimming removed 6 bases at V and 7 bases at J, with 13 bases between. Germline V gives CDR1 MNHNS, CDR2 SASEGT. The CDR3 DNA follows: TGTGCCAGCAGACTTACAGGGTTGCAGCCCCAGCATTTT. It specifies CASRLTGLQPQHF.

V is TRBV19 and J is TRBJ2-3, with 8 bases lining up with TRBD2. There are 15 residues in the CDR3. Germline V gene lookup returns CDR1 LNHDA and CDR2 SQIVND (reference sequence). V lost 5 bases and J lost 4; bases outside the gene matches: 8. DNA of the CDR3: TGTGCCAGTAGTCTTACGCTAGCGGGTTCAGATACGCAGTATTTT. Its protein product is CASSLTLAGSDTQYF.

This clone was detected only once. The chain couples TRBV7-9 to TRBJ2-3; 9 positions agree with TRBD2. Per germline, CDR1 SEHNR and CDR2 FQNEAQ (reference sequence). Losses at the gene ends were 5 bases for V and 3 bases for J; bases not matched to a gene: 12. CDR3 length equals 17 residues. The CDR3 sequence: CASSPRAAGGGTDTQYF. For the CDR3, the DNA is TGTGCCAGCAGCCCCCGAGCCGCGGGAGGGGGAACAGATACGCAGTATTTT.

This clone is judged large. Within the sample, other DNA sequences also encode this same CDR3. The chain joins TRBV7-9 to TRBJ2-7; TRBD1 matches 8 bases. With V trimmed by 0 bases and J by 1 base, 14 bases remained unmatched. Germline V gives CDR1 SEHNR, CDR2 FQNEAQ (reference sequence). The CDR3 is 19 residues long. DNA for the CDR3: TGTGCCAGCAGCTTAGCGGTGAGAACAGGGGGACTGGGGTCCTACGAGCAGTACTTC. This gives the protein CASSLAVRTGGLGSYEQYF.

The chain recombines TRBV27 with TRBJ1-1; the match to TRBD1 covers 10 bases. The CDR3 totals 18 residues. Germline CDR1 reads MNHEY; CDR2 reads SMNVEV (reference sequence). J gave up 0 bases and V 5 bases, and 12 bases lay outside the gene matches. DNA for the CDR3: TGTGCCAGCAGTGATACCGGGACAGGGGCAGGTTTGAACACTGAAGCTTTCTTT. Its translation is CASSDTGTGAGLNTEAFF.

The gene calls are TRBV1 and TRBJ2-7; the table names TRBD2, a call not compared with the DNA. TRBV1 is a known pseudogene. The CDR3 sequence is 15 residues long. This CDR3 reads CTSSQFAVSSYEQYF. CDR3 sequence (DNA): TGCACCAGCAGCCAATTTGCCGTTAGCTCCTACGAGCAGTACTTC.

This chain connects TRBV11-2 to TRBJ2-3; TRBD2 matches at 7 bases. Trimming removed 3 bases from V and 1 base from J; junction bases left unmatched: 4. Germline CDR1 reads SGHAT; CDR2 reads FQNNGV. The CDR3 sequence is 15 residues long. CDR3 in DNA: TGTGCCAGCAGCTTGACGGGGAGGGGCACAGATACGCAGTATTTT. Translation: CASSLTGRGTDTQYF.

Note on this clone: This likely stems from a read error, as it lies one base from a far larger clone. This chain's CDR3 is CASSLRRGHYEQYF. Here the CDR3 DNA reads TGTGCCAGCAGCCTCCGACGGGGGCACTACGAGCAGTACTTC. The chain links TRBV4-2 to TRBJ2-5; perhaps D is TRBD1 or TRBD2 (6 bases each). The tail of the sequence fits TRBJ2-7 better, so the J call may be wrong. CDR1 is LGHNA, CDR2 YNFKEQ, per germline. This CDR3 has 14 residues.

As regards this clone: A far larger clone is one base from this, pointing to a likely read error. The rearrangement joins TRBV4-2 to TRBJ2-2; 15 bases align to TRBD2. The germline CDR1 and CDR2 sequences are LGHNA and YNFKEQ. This CDR3 spans 17 amino acids. J lost 6 bases, V lost 0 bases, and 2 bases had no gene match. CDR3 nucleotides: TGTGCCAGCAGCCAAGAAGGACTAGCGGGAGGGCCCGGGGAGCTGTTTTTT. Translation: CASSQEGLAGGPGELFF.